The 27 T cell receptor beta chains below were found in one sample sequenced in a study of cytomegalovirus exposure and HLA in healthy donors. With 60 Vbeta and 13 Jbeta primers, the PCR was carried out. The table came from immunoSEQ multiplex PCR; TCRdb's copy has only in-frame clones and leaves some out. This table holds 100,000 to 150,000 clones, roughly 69% found once. Sequencing input: PBMCs. All receptors come from a human donor in good health.

This clone was detected only a few times. V and J are TRBV6-1 and TRBJ1-1, with D uncertain. The germline CDR1 and CDR2 sequences are MNHNS and SASEGT. This CDR3 comprises 15 residues. V was shortened by 6 bases and J by 1 base, with 15 bases between the two germline ends. CDR3 DNA: TGTGCCAGCAGAGGTTCGGGGTTAGGGAACACTGAAGCTTTCTTT. Protein sequence: CASRGSGLGNTEAFF.

The rearrangement links TRBV6-5 to TRBJ1-2; 7 nucleotides agree with TRBD1. The CDR3 covers 14 residues. Per the germline V gene, CDR1 is MNHEY and CDR2 is SVGAGI. The V gene end was trimmed by 5 bases and the J gene end by 4 bases; junction bases not matched to a gene: 7. The CDR3: CASSDYRGGYGYTF. The CDR3 DNA is TGTGCCAGCAGTGACTACAGGGGCGGCTATGGCTACACCTTC.

V usage is TRBV6-5 and J usage is TRBJ2-5, with a tentative D call TRBD1 (5 bases). The CDR3 contains 13 residues. The V gene's germline CDR1 is MNHEY and CDR2 SVGAGI. V gave up 6 bases and J gave up 5 bases, with 13 bases separating them. DNA for the CDR3: TGTGCCAGCAGACCAGGGATCCGGGAGACCCAGTACTTC. This codes for CASRPGIRETQYF.

This chain uses TRBV27 with TRBJ1-6; D possibly corresponds to TRBD1 (6 bases). Germline V gene sequence: CDR1 MNHEY, CDR2 SMNVEV (reference sequence). V was pared by 2 bases and J by 10 bases, with 12 bases between. This CDR3 region has 14 residues. For the CDR3, the DNA is TGTGCCAGCAGTTTAGGACAGAAATCATCACCCCTCCACTTT. Translating gives CASSLGQKSSPLHF.

The V call is TRBV6-5, the J call TRBJ1-1, with 7 bases that match TRBD1. Germline V gene data show CDR1 as MNHEY and CDR2 as SVGAGI. The CDR3 contains 15 residues. V lost 0 bases to trimming and J lost 6 bases; unmatched junction nucleotides: 7. The CDR3 loop reads CASSYSIDRAAEAFF. CDR3 nucleotide sequence: TGTGCCAGCAGTTACTCGATTGACAGGGCAGCTGAAGCTTTCTTT.

The CDR3 DNA follows: TGTGCCAGCAGCCCCGGGACAGGGGGTTCACCCCTCCACTTT. Translating it yields CASSPGTGGSPLHF. The rearrangement joins TRBV5-6 to TRBJ1-6; 11 nucleotides line up with TRBD1. From germline, CDR1 is SGHDT and CDR2 YYEEEE. V dropped 4 bases and J dropped 9; count of bases not matched to a gene: 3. The CDR3 loop spans 14 amino acids.

This clone was counted only a few times. This sequence joins TRBV4-2 and TRBJ2-1, with a possible D match to TRBD1 (5 bases). Germline CDR1 reads LGHNA; CDR2 reads YNFKEQ. The CDR3 contains 14 residues. V was shortened by 0 bases and J by 10 bases, with 13 bases between the two germline ends. In DNA form, the CDR3 reads TGTGCCAGCAGCCAAGAGAACCAGGGTCTGGAGCAGTTCTTC. This codes for CASSQENQGLEQFF.

A remark on this clone: One end of the junction does not line up with germline, which may come from a read error. The chain employs TRBV7-9 and TRBJ2-3; the match to TRBD2 covers 11 bases. Looked up from germline, CDR1 is SEHNR and CDR2 is FQNEAQ (reference sequence). This CDR3 comprises 17 residues. The CDR3 loop is CSSSERLAGPSTDTQYF. CDR3 nucleotide sequence: TGTTCCAGCAGCGAACGACTAGCGGGACCTAGCACAGATACGCAGTATTTT. Full variable domain (outside the CDR3, taken from reference TRBV7-9 and TRBJ2-3): DTGVSQNPRHKITKRGQNVTFRCDPISEHNRLYWYRQTLGQGPEFLTYFQNEAQLEKSRLLSDRFSAERPKGSFSTLEIQRTEQGDSAMYLCSSSERLAGPSTDTQYFGPGTRLTVL.

The sample holds a few counts of this clone. The V and J genes are TRBV15 and TRBJ1-5, with D perhaps TRBD1 (6 bases). This CDR3 comprises 13 residues. V lost 9 bases and J 7 bases, leaving 16 bases between the germline ends. The germline V gene has CDR1 LNHNV and CDR2 YYDKDF (reference sequence). In DNA form, the CDR3 reads TGTGCCACAGCCCGGGACATGGTCCAGCCCCAGCATTTT. Translation: CATARDMVQPQHF.

The chain joins TRBV5-1 to TRBJ2-7; TRBD1 aligns across 7 bases. Trimming cost V 3 bases and J 2 bases; bases outside gene matches: 5. The CDR3 covers 14 residues. Per germline, CDR1 SGHRS and CDR2 YFSETQ. CDR3 residues: CASSSPGQTYEQYF. The CDR3 region has the DNA TGCGCCAGCAGCTCCCCGGGACAGACCTACGAGCAGTACTTC.

The chain links TRBV7-2 to TRBJ2-3; tentative D call: TRBD2 (6 bases). Per germline, CDR1 SGHTA and CDR2 FQGNSA. V lost 3 bases, J lost 5 bases, and 12 bases lay in between. This CDR3 region has 14 residues. CDR3 DNA sequence: TGTGCCAGCAGCTTTTCCGGGGGTGTAGATACGCAGTATTTT. Residues: CASSFSGGVDTQYF. The full variable domain, completed using reference TRBV7-2 and TRBJ2-3, is GAGVSQSPSNKVTEKGKDVELRCDPISGHTALYWYRQSLGQGLEFLIYFQGNSAPDKSGLPSDRFSAERTGGSVSTLTIQRTQQEDSAVYLCASSFSGGVDTQYFGPGTRLTVL.

This chain links TRBV5-1 with TRBJ1-2, with unresolved D. Per germline, CDR1 SGHRS and CDR2 YFSETQ. The CDR3 runs to 13 residues. The V end lost 4 bases, the J end lost 6 bases, and 13 bases lay between the germline ends. The CDR3, as DNA: TGCGCCAGCAGCGAAACGGGAGCAGATGGCTACACCTTC. It translates to CASSETGADGYTF.

The J gene is TRBJ2-7, the V gene TRBV7-6, with D tentatively TRBD2 (6 bases). V shed 3 bases and J shed 1 base, with 16 bases lying between them. The CDR3 is 16 amino acids. Germline V gene lookup returns CDR1 SGHVS and CDR2 FNYEAQ. CDR3 sequence reads: CASSFRPAGPSYEQYF. The DNA for the CDR3 is TGTGCCAGCAGCTTCCGGCCTGCGGGGCCGTCCTACGAGCAGTACTTC. Filled out from reference TRBV7-6 and TRBJ2-7, the complete variable domain reads GAGVSQSPRYKVTKRGQDVALRCDPISGHVSLYWYRQALGQGPEFLTYFNYEAQQDKSGLPNDRFSAERPEGSISTLTIQRTEQRDSAMYRCASSFRPAGPSYEQYFGPGTRLTVT.

The J gene is TRBJ1-6, the V gene TRBV5-3, with D tentatively TRBD1 (5 bases). TRBV5-3 has ORF status, its function being uncertain. The CDR3 runs to 14 residues. The V gene lost 4 bases and the J gene lost 6 bases, with 11 bases spanning the gap. CDR3 residues: CARSARRGNSPLHF. In nucleotides, the CDR3 is TGTGCCAGAAGCGCCCGAAGGGGTAATTCACCCCTCCACTTT.

The gene calls are TRBV6-5 and TRBJ1-2; 8 bases map to TRBD1. CDR3 size: 12 residues. J gave up 8 bases and V 6 bases, and 5 bases lay outside the gene matches. Germline V lookup: CDR1 MNHEY, CDR2 SVGAGI. CDR3 in DNA: TGTGCCAGCAGACCAGGGGGCCGGGGCTACACCTTC. Amino acid sequence: CASRPGGRGYTF.

The chain uses TRBV6-6 and TRBJ2-2, with no clear D. Trimming stripped 6 bases from V and 0 bases from J, with 5 bases between. CDR1 MNHNY and CDR2 SVGAGI come from the germline V gene (reference sequence). The CDR3 extends over 13 amino acids. The CDR3 nucleotides are TGTGCCAGCAGACGGGCGAACACCGGGGAGCTGTTTTTT. As protein: CASRRANTGELFF.

The CDR3 sequence: CAISDPAGSDTQYF. Here the CDR3 DNA reads TGTGCCATCAGTGATCCGGCGGGGTCGGATACGCAGTATTTT. The rearrangement links TRBV10-3 to TRBJ2-3; D might be TRBD2 (6 bases). The V gene's germline CDR1 is ENHRY and CDR2 SYGVKD. The CDR3 totals 14 residues. V was trimmed by 3 bases and J by 6 bases, leaving 13 bases between them.

This clone was counted a few times. This chain uses TRBV30 with TRBJ1-2; no reliable D call. V was cut by 3 bases and J by 6 bases, with 14 bases left in between. The CDR3 contains 13 residues. Germline CDR1 and CDR2: GTSNPN and SVGIG (reference sequence). The CDR3 region has the DNA TGTGCCTGGAGCTTTACCCTGTTAGATGGCTACACCTTC. Translation gives CAWSFTLLDGYTF.

The chain employs TRBV10-3 and TRBJ2-7; 8 bases fit TRBD1. J lost 2 bases, V lost 2 bases, and 5 bases had no gene match. The CDR3 is 15 amino acids. Germline CDR1 is ENHRY and CDR2 is SYGVKD. CDR3 sequence: CAISEPWTGTYEQYF. The CDR3 bases are TGTGCCATCAGTGAGCCCTGGACAGGGACCTACGAGCAGTACTTC.

The chain links TRBV6-6 to TRBJ2-5; D is ambiguous. V was clipped by 5 bases and J by 10 bases, with 23 bases between them. The CDR3 has 15 residues. CDR1 and CDR2 from the germline V gene are MNHNY and SVGAGI (reference sequence). The CDR3 here is CASSDQRGAKSDQYF. DNA for the CDR3: TGTGCCAGCAGTGACCAGCGAGGAGCTAAGTCGGACCAGTACTTC.

This chain connects TRBV7-9 to TRBJ1-4; the D is unclear. Germline V gene sequence: CDR1 SEHNR, CDR2 FQNEAQ (reference sequence). V lost 5 bases and J 6 bases, leaving 19 bases between the germline ends. The CDR3 has 16 amino acids. The CDR3 loop is CASSHREGRGDEKLFF. The CDR3, as DNA: TGTGCCAGCAGCCATAGGGAGGGCCGAGGCGATGAAAAACTGTTTTTT.

The rearrangement uses TRBV18 and TRBJ1-4, with a weak D call TRBD1 (5 bases). Trimming stripped 8 bases from V and 4 bases from J, with 11 bases between. Germline CDR1 is KGHSH and CDR2 is LQKENI. CDR3 size: 13 residues. The CDR3 protein is CASTRQSNEKLFF. In DNA form, the CDR3 reads TGTGCCAGCACACGACAGAGTAATGAAAAACTGTTTTTT. The full variable domain, completed using reference TRBV18 and TRBJ1-4, is NAGVMQNPRHLVRRRGQEARLRCSPMKGHSHVYWYRQLPEEGLKFMVYLQKENIIDESGMPKERFSAEFPKEGPSILRIQQVVRGDSAAYFCASTRQSNEKLFFGSGTQLSVL.

The J gene is TRBJ2-5, the V gene TRBV25-1; D call uncertain. V was trimmed by 3 bases and J by 3 bases, leaving 8 bases between them. The CDR3 contains 13 residues. Germline assignment: CDR1 MGHDK and CDR2 SYGVNS. The CDR3 bases are TGTGCCAGCAGTGAGGCAGGCAAAGAGACCCAGTACTTC. Encoded protein: CASSEAGKETQYF.

This sequence joins TRBV6-1 and TRBJ1-5; no reliable D call. V lost 6 bases and J lost 3, with 9 bases in between. CDR3 length equals 13 residues. From germline, CDR1 is MNHNS and CDR2 SASEGT. The chain's CDR3 is CASSLMNNQPQHF. The DNA for the CDR3 is TGTGCCAGCAGCCTAATGAACAATCAGCCCCAGCATTTT.

The chain couples TRBV6-1 to TRBJ2-7, with 8 bases identical to TRBD1. Losses at the gene ends were 4 bases for V and 6 bases for J; bases not matched to a gene: 5. There are 13 residues in the CDR3. Per the germline V gene, CDR1 is MNHNS and CDR2 is SASEGT. The CDR3 region is CASSVQGEVEQYF. In nucleotides, the CDR3 is TGTGCCAGCAGTGTACAGGGGGAGGTCGAGCAGTACTTC.

As to this clone: The junction shows a germline mismatch at one end, possibly a read error. This sequence joins TRBV5-5 and TRBJ2-5, with D perhaps matching TRBD2 (7 bases). Germline V gene lookup returns CDR1 SGHKS and CDR2 YYEKEE (reference sequence). There are 13 residues in the CDR3. The CDR3: CASSWGRGETQYF. In DNA form, the CDR3 reads TGTGCCAGCAGCTGGGGGAGGGGGGAGACCCAATACTTC.

This chain connects TRBV6-1 to TRBJ2-7, with TRBD1 as a possible D gene (5 bases). Germline V gene lookup returns CDR1 MNHNS and CDR2 SASEGT. Trimming took 11 bases from V and 5 from J, leaving 25 bases between them. The CDR3 covers 15 residues. The CDR3 loop reads CAVSRGWQSRDEQYF. Written as DNA, the CDR3 is TGTGCCGTCTCAAGGGGTTGGCAGAGTAGAGACGAGCAGTACTTC.